The 18 T cell receptor beta chains given below trace back to one sample, sequenced in a study of PD-L1 blockade in urothelial cancer. Time point specified: pretreatment peripheral blood. Assay used: immunoSEQ multiplex PCR; TCRdb lists only in-frame clones, some missing. The table includes some 100,000 clones, around 89% detected once. This material consisted of PBMCs, taken around atezolizumab (anti-PD-L1) treatment. All receptors come from a woman of 80 years or more with urothelial cancer.

The chain has TRBV5-1 and TRBJ1-1, with D perhaps TRBD1 (5 bases). Trimming removed 0 bases from V and 3 bases from J, with 18 bases in between. The CDR3 is 17 amino acids. CDR1 SGHRS and CDR2 YFSETQ come from the germline V gene. The CDR3 DNA reads as TGCGCCAGCAGCTTGGGATTAGGATGGGGCTCCGACACTGAAGCTTTCTTT. Translating gives CASSLGLGWGSDTEAFF.

The chain recombines TRBV5-1 with TRBJ1-1, with 9 positions matching TRBD1. The CDR3 runs 15 residues. Germline trimming cut 4 bases from V and 5 bases from J; bases unmatched to any gene: 9. Germline V CDR1 and CDR2: SGHRS, YFSETQ. CDR3 region: CASSLAQGAGTEAFF. Written as DNA, the CDR3 is TGCGCCAGCAGCCTAGCACAGGGGGCAGGTACTGAAGCTTTCTTT.

This sequence joins TRBV9 and TRBJ2-1; 9 bases are shared with TRBD1. Losses at the gene ends were 0 bases for V and 10 bases for J; bases not matched to a gene: 8. CDR1 is SGDLS, CDR2 YYNGEE, per germline. The CDR3 is made up of 15 amino acids. In DNA, the CDR3 is TGTGCCAGCAGCGTAGCGGGGGGACAGGGTTCCGAGCAGTTCTTC. This translates into CASSVAGGQGSEQFF.

The J gene is TRBJ1-2, the V gene TRBV6-1; a possible D gene is TRBD1 (5 bases). The CDR3 extends over 13 amino acids. Trimming pared 3 bases from V and 7 bases from J, leaving 12 bases between. Germline CDR1 reads MNHNS; CDR2 reads SASEGT. In DNA, the CDR3 is TGTGCCAGCAGTGAGCGGGGGACGTTTGGCTACACCTTC. This encodes CASSERGTFGYTF.

The chain recombines TRBV9 with TRBJ2-1; 11 nucleotides align to TRBD2. CDR3 length: 16 residues. The J segment lost 5 bases and the V segment lost 0 bases, leaving 4 bases of the junction unmatched. CDR1 and CDR2 (germline): SGDLS, YYNGEE. DNA of the CDR3: TGTGCCAGCAGCGTAGGAGGGACTAGCGGTAACAATGAGCAGTTCTTC. Amino acid sequence: CASSVGGTSGNNEQFF.

The chain couples TRBV5-6 to TRBJ2-7; TRBD2 matches at 7 bases. CDR3 length: 13 residues. V lost 4 bases and J lost 2; bases outside the gene matches: 3. The germline gives CDR1 SGHDT, CDR2 YYEEEE. DNA for the CDR3: TGTGCCAGCAGCCCGGGGACTACCTACGAGCAGTACTTC. Protein product: CASSPGTTYEQYF.

J is TRBJ1-2 and V is TRBV25-1; 11 bases align to TRBD1. Germline V gene sequence: CDR1 MGHDK, CDR2 SYGVNS. The ends lost 4 bases at V and 4 bases at J; junction bases unmatched: 11. CDR3 length equals 17 residues. CDR3 protein: CASSVVRTGGRGYGYTF. Here the CDR3 DNA reads TGTGCCAGCAGTGTCGTTAGGACAGGGGGCAGAGGCTATGGCTACACCTTC.

The V call is TRBV9, the J call TRBJ2-7; D is uncertain. The V end lost 3 bases, the J end lost 3 bases, and 4 bases lay between the germline ends. This CDR3 is built from 11 residues. Germline CDR1 and CDR2: SGDLS and YYNGEE. CDR3 amino acids: CASSDNYEQYF. Written as DNA, the CDR3 is TGTGCCAGCAGCGATAACTACGAGCAGTACTTC.

The chain combines TRBV2 with TRBJ2-7, with 12 bases that match TRBD2. Germline V CDR1 and CDR2: SNHLY, FYNNEI. The CDR3 is 15 amino acids. The V segment lost 5 bases and the J segment 2 bases; nucleotides outside the gene matches: 4. For the CDR3, the DNA is TGTGCCAGCAGTCCTCCTAGCGGGAGGGCCTACGAGCAGTACTTC. Its protein product is CASSPPSGRAYEQYF.

J is TRBJ1-1 and V is TRBV6-1, with TRBD1 matching 9 bases. V dropped 5 bases and J dropped 1; count of bases not matched to a gene: 2. CDR1 and CDR2 (germline): MNHNS, SASEGT. The CDR3 is 14 residues long. CDR3 in DNA: TGTGCCAGCAGTTTACAGGGGGCGAACACTGAAGCTTTCTTT. Encoded protein: CASSLQGANTEAFF.

The rearrangement uses TRBV5-4 and TRBJ2-3, with 8 bases aligning to TRBD1. Germline V gives CDR1 SGHNT, CDR2 YYREEE (reference sequence). The V gene end was trimmed by 1 base and the J gene end by 4 bases; junction bases not matched to a gene: 8. The CDR3 sequence is 16 residues long. CDR3 DNA sequence: TGTGCCAGCAGCTTGAAGGGACAGGTTTTCGCAGATACGCAGTATTTT. Translated, it gives CASSLKGQVFADTQYF.

The chain combines TRBV9 with TRBJ2-1; 7 bases map to TRBD1. Looked up from germline, CDR1 is SGDLS and CDR2 is YYNGEE. The CDR3 extends over 13 amino acids. Trimming took 4 bases from V and 5 from J; bases not matched to a gene: 3. The CDR3, as DNA: TGTGCCAGCAGCCTCACAGGGGACAATGAGCAGTTCTTC. Its translation is CASSLTGDNEQFF.

V usage is TRBV28 and J usage is TRBJ2-7; D gene uncertain. CDR3 length: 12 residues. Germline V CDR1 and CDR2: MDHEN, SYDVKM. With 1 base removed from V and 4 bases from J, the gap between germline ends came to 5 bases. In DNA form, the CDR3 reads TGTGCCAGCAGTTTATCCCAATACGAGCAGTACTTC. Its translation: CASSLSQYEQYF.

The chain couples TRBV6-1 to TRBJ2-1; 9 bases match TRBD1. Germline V gene sequence: CDR1 MNHNS, CDR2 SASEGT. J was trimmed by 2 bases and V by 5 bases; bases with no gene match: 4. This CDR3 region has 15 residues. In DNA form, the CDR3 reads TGTGCCAGCAGTCAAACAGGGGGCGCCTACAATGAGCAGTTCTTC. Translation gives CASSQTGGAYNEQFF.

The V gene is TRBV7-3, the J gene TRBJ2-7; D is uncertain. Germline lookup yields CDR1 SGHTA and CDR2 FQGTGA. With 5 bases removed from V and 4 bases from J, the gap between germline ends came to 12 bases. The CDR3 covers 13 residues. The CDR3 loop is CASSQAPLYEQYF. The CDR3, as DNA: TGTGCCAGCAGCCAAGCCCCCTTATACGAGCAGTACTTC.

The J gene is TRBJ1-3, the V gene TRBV11-2; 7 nucleotides line up with TRBD1. This CDR3 contains 15 residues. CDR1 SGHAT and CDR2 FQNNGV come from the germline V gene. J gave up 4 bases and V 0 bases, and 3 bases lay outside the gene matches. In DNA, the CDR3 is TGTGCCAGCAGCTTAGAATCGGGACAGGGAAACACCATATATTTT. Protein sequence: CASSLESGQGNTIYF.

The chain carries TRBV30 and TRBJ1-1; tentative D call: TRBD1 (5 bases). The CDR3 contains 13 residues. Germline lookup yields CDR1 GTSNPN and CDR2 SVGIG (reference sequence). V was cut by 8 bases and J by 4 bases, with 17 bases left in between. The CDR3 region has the DNA TGTGCCGGCCGGACATTTGTGGGCACTGAAGCTTTCTTT. As protein: CAGRTFVGTEAFF.

The gene calls are TRBV9 and TRBJ2-7; possible D gene TRBD2, 6 bases. The CDR3 runs 14 residues. The V and J ends lost 0 bases and 3 bases respectively, with 10 bases between them. Per germline, CDR1 SGDLS and CDR2 YYNGEE. DNA of the CDR3: TGTGCCAGCAGCGTAGCGGGGGACCTCTACGAGCAGTACTTC. This translates into CASSVAGDLYEQYF. Based on the CDR3 plus reference TRBV9 and TRBJ2-7, the full variable domain is DSGVTQTPKHLITATGQRVTLRCSPRSGDLSVYWYQQSLDQGLQFLIQYYNGEERAKGNILERFSAQQFPDLHSELNLSSLELGDSALYFCASSVAGDLYEQYFGPGTRLTVT.